Below are 16 T cell receptor beta chains sequenced from a single sample in a study of blood T cell repertoires in COVID-19. Libraries were prepared by immunoSEQ multiplex PCR; TCRdb keeps only in-frame clonotypes and omits some of them. The sample consists of fewer than 450,000 clones, around 88% of them appearing once. The material sequenced was peripheral blood. The receptors originated from a woman aged 45-60 years with COVID-19, enrolled during active disease.

The V gene is TRBV30, the J gene TRBJ2-2; D is possibly TRBD2 (6 bases). V dropped 8 bases and J dropped 6 bases, with 7 bases sitting between them. The CDR3 runs 10 residues. Germline assignment: CDR1 GTSNPN and CDR2 SVGIG (reference sequence). CDR3 sequence (DNA): TGTGCCGCGGGGCCCGGGGAGCTGTTTTTT. Amino acid sequence: CAAGPGELFF.

CDR3 residues: CSAHLGNTIYF. CDR3 nucleotides: TGCAGTGCCCACCTAGGAAACACCATATATTTT. The chain links TRBV20-1 to TRBJ1-3; D ambiguous. Trimming shortened V by 6 bases and J by 4 bases, and 7 bases separated the two germline ends. The CDR3 has 11 residues. Per the germline V gene, CDR1 is DFQATT and CDR2 is SNEGSKA (reference sequence).

The CDR3: CSARLTAGEQYF. The CDR3 region has the DNA TGCAGCGCCAGGTTAACTGCTGGGGAGCAGTACTTC. The J gene is TRBJ2-7, the V gene TRBV29-1; D gene unclear. The CDR3 contains 12 residues. Germline V lookup: CDR1 SQVTM, CDR2 ANQGSEA. Trimming took off 7 bases at V and 7 bases at J, with 17 bases between the two ends.

This clone was seen a single time. The chain has TRBV5-6 and TRBJ1-6; D gene uncertain. CDR1 is SGHDT, CDR2 YYEEEE, per germline. V dropped 1 base and J dropped 7 bases, with 6 bases sitting between them. The CDR3 runs to 13 residues. The CDR3 is CASSLLGNSPLHF. The CDR3, as DNA: TGTGCCAGCAGCTTGCTCGGGAATTCACCCCTCCACTTT.

The V and J genes are TRBV29-1 and TRBJ2-3, with D possibly being TRBD1 (6 bases). Germline CDR1 SQVTM, CDR2 ANQGSEA. The CDR3 totals 13 residues. V was clipped by 5 bases and J by 5 bases, with 14 bases between them. The CDR3 loop reads CSVRPGAGDTQYF. In DNA form, the CDR3 reads TGCAGCGTTCGCCCAGGGGCTGGAGATACGCAGTATTTT.

In this sample, this clone turned up once. CDR3 DNA sequence: TGTGCCAGCAGTTTAGGGGACGGGAGCTCCTACAATGAGCAGTTCTTC. Translating gives CASSLGDGSSYNEQFF. The gene calls are TRBV28 and TRBJ2-1; possibly TRBD2 for D (6 bases). The CDR3 consists of 16 residues. In germline, CDR1 is MDHEN, CDR2 SYDVKM. The V end was cut by 2 bases, the J end by 0 bases, with 11 bases between.

The chain couples TRBV24-1 to TRBJ2-1, with D possibly TRBD1 on 5 matching bases. CDR1 and CDR2 (germline): KGHDR, SFDVKD. Trimming took 2 bases from V and 1 from J, leaving 11 bases between them. This CDR3 has 16 residues. The CDR3 sequence: CATSDYGQGSYNEQFF. CDR3 coding DNA: TGTGCCACCAGTGATTACGGGCAGGGATCCTACAATGAGCAGTTCTTC.

The chain uses TRBV6-5 and TRBJ2-5, with a possible D match to TRBD2 (5 bases). The CDR3 length is 12 residues. V lost 7 bases and J lost 5, with 11 bases in between. Germline V gene lookup returns CDR1 MNHEY and CDR2 SVGAGI. CDR3 in amino acids: CASTGGFETQYF. As DNA, the CDR3 is TGTGCCAGCACTGGCGGGTTTGAGACCCAGTACTTC.

This chain's CDR3 is CSARPHDRVYEQYF. CDR3 coding DNA: TGCAGCGCTAGGCCTCACGACAGGGTATACGAGCAGTACTTC. This rearrangement joins TRBV29-1 to TRBJ2-7; TRBD1 aligns across 7 bases. Germline CDR1 and CDR2: SQVTM and ANQGSEA. V lost 7 bases to trimming and J lost 4 bases; unmatched junction nucleotides: 13. The length of the CDR3 is 14 residues.

The chain uses TRBV24-1 and TRBJ1-3; D is unclear. V was pared by 7 bases and J by 0 bases, with 12 bases between. CDR1 is KGHDR and CDR2 is SFDVKD in the germline V gene. This CDR3 comprises 15 residues. CDR3 sequence reads: CATSPQNYSGNTIYF. CDR3 bases: TGTGCCACCAGCCCACAGAATTACTCTGGAAACACCATATATTTT.

This clone was detected a few times. V usage is TRBV24-1 and J usage is TRBJ2-1; D is ambiguous. Germline CDR1 reads KGHDR; CDR2 reads SFDVKD. The V end was cut by 4 bases, the J end by 6 bases, with 9 bases between. This CDR3 is built from 13 residues. CDR3 in DNA: TGTGCCACCAGTGACCCCCGGAGCAATGAGCAGTTCTTC. It specifies CATSDPRSNEQFF.

The chain couples TRBV10-3 to TRBJ2-4, with TRBD2 identical over 9 bases. The germline CDR1 and CDR2 sequences are ENHRY and SYGVKD. The CDR3 loop spans 15 amino acids. V shed 10 bases and J 7 bases; nucleotides not matched to a gene: 14. The CDR3 is CATGGLLAGGNIQYF. In DNA form, the CDR3 reads TGTGCCACCGGCGGGCTACTAGCGGGCGGGAACATTCAGTACTTC.

The rearrangement uses TRBV5-6 and TRBJ2-1, with TRBD1 matching 10 bases. With 4 bases clipped from V and 4 bases from J, the junction kept 5 bases outside the gene matches. CDR1 SGHDT and CDR2 YYEEEE come from the germline V gene. The CDR3 contains 15 residues. CDR3 sequence (DNA): TGTGCCAGCAGCCCAGGACAGGGGGAGTACAATGAGCAGTTCTTC. It codes for CASSPGQGEYNEQFF.

J is TRBJ2-7 and V is TRBV6-5, with 7 bases fitting TRBD1. Germline lookup yields CDR1 MNHEY and CDR2 SVGAGI. The CDR3 has 14 residues. Germline trimming cut 7 bases from V and 0 bases from J; bases unmatched to any gene: 6. For the CDR3, the DNA is TGTGCCAGCATCCGGGACAGCGACTCCTACGAGCAGTACTTC. Translation: CASIRDSDSYEQYF.

V is TRBV2 and J is TRBJ2-3; 7 bases fit TRBD1. The ends lost 7 bases at V and 2 bases at J; junction bases unmatched: 3. This CDR3 spans 13 amino acids. Germline V CDR1 and CDR2: SNHLY, FYNNEI. CDR3 protein: CASNTGVTDTQYF. CDR3 in DNA: TGTGCCAGCAACACAGGGGTCACAGATACGCAGTATTTT.

The chain recombines TRBV30 with TRBJ1-3; the match to TRBD1 covers 7 bases. The germline V gene encodes CDR1 GTSNPN and CDR2 SVGIG (reference sequence). Germline trimming cut 0 bases from V and 15 bases from J; bases unmatched to any gene: 8. The CDR3 is 12 amino acids. CDR3 sequence reads: CAWSVQWWDRYF. In DNA form, the CDR3 reads TGTGCCTGGAGTGTACAATGGTGGGACAGATATTTT.